The 28 T cell receptor beta chains below were found in one sample sequenced in a study of molecular identifiers for immune sequencing clone quantification. MiXCR, run by TCRdb on the PCR reads, gives a single entry per CDR3 protein. The profile shows over 65,000 distinct CDR3 sequences, around 27% of them singletons. Sequenced sample: naive CD8+ T cells from blood, with Jurkat cell RNA spiked in. Subset specified: FACS-sorted CD8+CD4-CCR7+CD45RA+ naive T cells. Every receptor here comes from a human donor in good health. Some libraries in this study had Jurkat cell RNA spiked in.

The chain carries TRBV5-1 and TRBJ2-1; TRBD2 matches 12 bases. This CDR3 is 16 amino acids long. V was clipped by 4 bases and J by 7 bases; unmatched bases: 9. Germline CDR1 is SGHRS and CDR2 is YFSETQ. CDR3 coding DNA: TGCGCCAGCAGCCACCTAGCGGGGGGGGCGGGGAATGAGCAGTTCTTC. As protein: CASSHLAGGAGNEQFF.

This clonotype was observed at least ten times. This chain joins TRBV29-1 and TRBJ2-2; a weak D match, TRBD2 (6 bases). Germline CDR1 is SQVTM and CDR2 is ANQGSEA. The ends were cut back, 7 bases at V and 7 bases at J, with 13 bases in the middle. The CDR3 runs 12 residues. The chain's CDR3 is CSARWGDGELFF. CDR3 bases: TGCAGCGCCCGATGGGGGGACGGGGAGCTGTTTTTT.

To note about this clonotype: Being one base from a much bigger clone, this may be a read error. The CDR3 DNA reads TGTGCCAGCAGTTTAAAAGGTTGGAATAGTAATGAAAAACTGTATTTT. It encodes CASSLKGWNSNEKLYF. This chain links TRBV27 with TRBJ1-4; D is uncertain. The CDR3 has 16 amino acids. Germline values: CDR1 MNHEY, CDR2 SMNVEV (reference sequence).

This clonotype came up many times. The rearrangement links TRBV6-5 to TRBJ1-1; D is ambiguous. This CDR3 contains 13 residues. V gave up 6 bases and J gave up 3 bases, with 11 bases separating them. In germline, CDR1 is MNHEY, CDR2 SVGAGI. The CDR3 region has the DNA TGTGCCAGCAGGGATCTTTCGGACACTGAAGCTTTCTTT. Amino acid sequence: CASRDLSDTEAFF.

This clonotype has ten or more counts. This chain connects TRBV9 to TRBJ2-2; maybe TRBD1 (5 bases). The length of the CDR3 is 15 residues. Trimming removed 2 bases at V and 5 bases at J, with 13 bases between. Germline CDR1 is SGDLS and CDR2 is YYNGEE. The CDR3 DNA follows: TGTGCCAGCAGCGTCCAGGGTACGATTACCGGGGAGCTGTTTTTT. Translated: CASSVQGTITGELFF.

The chain couples TRBV27 to TRBJ2-7; possibly TRBD1 or TRBD2 for D (5 bases each). CDR3 length: 12 residues. Between the trimmed V and J ends, which lost 8 bases and 9 bases, there was a span of 17 bases. Germline lookup yields CDR1 MNHEY and CDR2 SMNVEV (reference sequence). CDR3 loop: CASGNRDLWQYF. CDR3 DNA sequence: TGTGCCAGCGGAAACCGGGACCTGTGGCAGTACTTC.

This clonotype came up many times. The chain recombines TRBV29-1 with TRBJ1-1, with no clear D. The CDR3 length is 13 residues. The V end was cut by 8 bases, the J end by 2 bases, with 15 bases between. Germline V CDR1 and CDR2: SQVTM, ANQGSEA. The CDR3 DNA reads TGCAGCTCATCAACAGCCACCAACACTGAAGCTTTCTTT. Protein product: CSSSTATNTEAFF.

J is TRBJ2-1 and V is TRBV20-1; TRBD2 agrees at 12 bases. CDR1 DFQATT and CDR2 SNEGSKA come from the germline V gene (reference sequence). V was clipped by 6 bases and J by 8 bases; unmatched bases: 8. This CDR3 has 14 amino acids. The CDR3 loop reads CSARLAGGWYEQFF. Written as DNA, the CDR3 is TGCAGTGCGAGGCTAGCGGGAGGGTGGTATGAGCAGTTCTTC.

This clonotype occurred many times. This chain links TRBV6-1 with TRBJ1-1; 7 nucleotides line up with TRBD1. CDR3 length equals 16 residues. V gave up 4 bases and J gave up 1 base; unmatched junction bases: 9. Germline V CDR1 and CDR2: MNHNS, SASEGT. Written as DNA, the CDR3 is TGTGCCAGCAGTGCTCTAACAGGGGTCCCGAACACTGAAGCTTTCTTT. It codes for CASSALTGVPNTEAFF.

Comments on this clonotype: One base away lies a much larger clone, so this may be a sequencing read error. The rearrangement joins TRBV10-3 to TRBJ1-1; D perhaps matches TRBD1 (5 bases). Looked up from germline, CDR1 is ENHRY and CDR2 is SYGVKD. CDR3 length: 11 residues. In DNA, the CDR3 is TGTGCCATCCTGAAGGGGACTGAAGTTTTCTTT. It specifies CAILKGTEVFF.

This clonotype was found many times. The chain combines TRBV19 with TRBJ1-1; D perhaps matches TRBD1 (5 bases). Germline loops: CDR1 LNHDA, CDR2 SQIVND (reference sequence). The CDR3 has 18 residues. V lost 11 bases to trimming and J lost 3 bases, with 31 bases between them. The CDR3 here is CAPHPVDREKTRDTEAFF. The CDR3 nucleotides read TGTGCCCCCCATCCCGTTGACAGAGAAAAGACTAGGGACACTGAAGCTTTCTTT.

A note on this clonotype: This sequence may be a read error, since a much larger clone differs from it by one base. The J gene is TRBJ1-1, the V gene TRBV11-2, with TRBD1 identical over 7 bases. Trimming removed 5 bases from V and 4 bases from J; junction bases left unmatched: 7. Germline CDR1 SGHAT, CDR2 FQNNGV. The CDR3 length is 14 residues. CDR3 in amino acids: CASSPRAGGTEAFF. The DNA for the CDR3 is TGTGCCAGCAGCCCCCGGGCAGGGGGCACTGAAGCTTTCTTT.

Many counts were recorded for this clonotype. This chain uses TRBV13 with TRBJ2-2; D is perhaps TRBD1 (6 bases). Germline CDR1 is PRHDT and CDR2 is FYEKMQ (reference sequence). This CDR3 comprises 15 residues. Between the trimmed V and J ends, which lost 5 bases and 4 bases, there was a span of 14 bases. CDR3 sequence: CASSELQGTTGELFF. The DNA for the CDR3 is TGTGCCAGCAGCGAATTACAGGGTACCACCGGGGAGCTGTTTTTT.

This clonotype turned up a few times. This CDR3 is CASSYRPLPSDPNEQFF. In nucleotides, the CDR3 is TGTGCCAGCAGTTACCGCCCCCTACCTTCCGATCCCAATGAGCAGTTCTTC. V usage is TRBV6-6 and J usage is TRBJ2-1; no firm D call. CDR3 length: 17 amino acids. CDR1 is MNHNY, CDR2 SVGAGI, per germline (reference sequence). V was clipped by 2 bases and J by 6 bases, with 20 bases between them.

This clonotype occurred a few times. The chain has TRBV21-1 and TRBJ2-7; the table names TRBD1, a call not compared with the DNA. TRBV21-1 is classified as a pseudogene. The CDR3 is 21 residues long. The CDR3: CAILRTGAAKPTSGSSYEQYF. The CDR3 bases are TGTGCCATTTTAAGGACAGGGGCCGCAAAACCGACTAGCGGGTCCTCCTACGAGCAGTACTTC.

This clonotype came up many times. The V call is TRBV5-1, the J call TRBJ2-7, with no clear D. V was shortened by 0 bases and J by 1 base, with 5 bases between the two germline ends. The CDR3 loop spans 13 amino acids. The germline gives CDR1 SGHRS, CDR2 YFSETQ. CDR3 nucleotide sequence: TGCGCCAGCAGCTTGGCCCGGTCCTACGAGCAGTACTTC. The encoded protein is CASSLARSYEQYF.

As regards this clonotype: The germline gene is not matched at one end of the junction; a read error may be the cause. V and J are TRBV13 and TRBJ2-5; perhaps TRBD2 as D (7 bases). CDR3 length equals 13 residues. The germline CDR1 and CDR2 sequences are PRHDT and FYEKMQ (reference sequence). CDR3 in DNA: TGTACCAGCAGCACGGGGGGCACGGAGACCCAGTACTTC. Translated, it gives CTSSTGGTETQYF.

This clonotype came up many times. The chain combines TRBV29-1 with TRBJ2-2, with 7 bases matching TRBD2. CDR1 is SQVTM and CDR2 is ANQGSEA in the germline V gene. V dropped 7 bases and J dropped 2; count of bases not matched to a gene: 7. This CDR3 spans 14 amino acids. CDR3 residues: CSGTLAVNTGELFF. The CDR3 nucleotides read TGCAGCGGAACTCTAGCGGTCAACACCGGGGAGCTGTTTTTT.

This chain links TRBV6-6 with TRBJ1-5, with D maybe TRBD1 (5 bases). The CDR3 contains 11 residues. Trimming pared 0 bases from V and 15 bases from J, leaving 9 bases between. The V gene's germline CDR1 is MNHNY and CDR2 SVGAGI (reference sequence). CDR3 sequence (DNA): TGTGCCAGCAGTTACTCGGACATAAGGCATTTT. Translation gives CASSYSDIRHF.

This clonotype was found a few times. The chain recombines TRBV12-3 or TRBV12-4 with TRBJ2-5; tentative D call: TRBD1 (5 bases). V lost 3 bases, J lost 1 base, and 15 bases lay in between. This CDR3 has 16 amino acids. CDR3 sequence: CASSFLIAGPQETQYF. CDR3 nucleotide sequence: TGTGCCAGCAGTTTTCTCATAGCAGGGCCCCAAGAGACCCAGTACTTC.

This clonotype has ten or more counts. V and J are TRBV10-3 and TRBJ2-3; 10 bases line up with TRBD2. CDR3 size: 15 residues. After removal of 2 bases from V and 6 bases from J, the junction contained 5 bases not matched to a gene. Looked up from germline, CDR1 is ENHRY and CDR2 is SYGVKD. The CDR3 DNA reads as TGTGCCATCAGTGAGAGCGGGAGGGTCGGTGATACGCAGTATTTT. Amino acids: CAISESGRVGDTQYF.

This clonotype showed up many times. This chain links TRBV11-2 with TRBJ2-3; D perhaps matches TRBD2 (5 bases). The ends were cut back, 2 bases at V and 0 bases at J, with 9 bases in the middle. CDR3 length equals 15 residues. Per the germline V gene, CDR1 is SGHAT and CDR2 is FQNNGV. The CDR3 DNA is TGTGCCAGCAGCTTATTGAGCGGTAGCACAGATACGCAGTATTTT. Protein product: CASSLLSGSTDTQYF.

Regarding this clonotype: It may be a read error: a sequence one base away is much more abundant. The chain links TRBV12-3 or TRBV12-4 to TRBJ1-5, with 9 bases identical to TRBD1. This CDR3 comprises 16 residues. Trimming took 4 bases from V and 5 from J; bases not matched to a gene: 9. For the CDR3, the DNA is TGTGCCAGCAGTTCCGGCCGGGACAGGGTCGATCAGCCCCAGCATTTT. Translated: CASSSGRDRVDQPQHF.

This clonotype was observed at least ten times. The chain links TRBV5-6 to TRBJ1-5; possible D gene TRBD1, 6 bases. Deletions cut 1 base from V and 4 bases from J, with 21 bases between. The CDR3 is 18 amino acids. Germline V gene lookup returns CDR1 SGHDT and CDR2 YYEEEE. Written as DNA, the CDR3 is TGTGCCAGCAGCTTGTACCTATCGGGGGCGCTAGGGAATCAGCCCCAGCATTTT. Translation gives CASSLYLSGALGNQPQHF.

This clonotype was counted only a few times. The rearrangement links TRBV27 to TRBJ2-7, with D maybe TRBD2 (6 bases). The CDR3 is 15 amino acids. V gave up 2 bases and J gave up 0 bases, with 11 bases separating them. Germline V gives CDR1 MNHEY, CDR2 SMNVEV (reference sequence). The chain's CDR3 is CASSLRGSSSYEQYF. The CDR3 nucleotides read TGTGCCAGCAGTTTACGGGGGTCGAGCTCCTACGAGCAGTACTTC.

This clonotype was counted many times. The rearrangement joins TRBV29-1 to TRBJ1-1, with 8 bases aligning to TRBD1. The V and J ends lost 6 bases and 7 bases, in that order; junction bases with no gene match: 1. Germline loops: CDR1 SQVTM, CDR2 ANQGSEA. CDR3 length equals 10 residues. The CDR3 reads CSVGTGEAFF. The CDR3 DNA sequence: TGCAGCGTCGGGACAGGTGAAGCTTTCTTT. The full variable domain, with the rest looked up from reference TRBV29-1 and TRBJ1-1, is SAVISQKPSRDICQRGTSLTIQCQVDSQVTMMFWYRQQPGQSLTLIATANQGSEATYESGFVIDKFPISRPNLTFSTLTVSNMSPEDSSIYLCSVGTGEAFFGQGTRLTVV.

This clonotype was recorded at least ten times. The chain recombines TRBV5-1 with TRBJ2-3, with 9 nucleotides matching TRBD2. The V gene end was trimmed by 2 bases and the J gene end by 5 bases; junction bases not matched to a gene: 9. The CDR3 extends over 16 amino acids. The germline gives CDR1 SGHRS, CDR2 YFSETQ. This chain's CDR3 is CASSLSGASGEDTQYF. DNA of the CDR3: TGCGCCAGCAGCTTAAGTGGAGCTAGCGGGGAAGATACGCAGTATTTT.

The rearrangement links TRBV10-3 to TRBJ2-1, with 9 bases lining up with TRBD1. Germline values: CDR1 ENHRY, CDR2 SYGVKD. The CDR3 runs to 15 residues. J lost 7 bases, V lost 4 bases, and 8 bases had no gene match. Here the CDR3 DNA reads TGTGCCATCAGTGTAGGGACAGGGCTTAAGAATGAGCAGTTCTTC. Protein product: CAISVGTGLKNEQFF.